Detailed here is one T cell receptor (beta chain). Its specificity is unknown. This sample is drawn from a study of molecular identifiers for immune sequencing clone quantification. Trimming pared 1 base from V and 1 base from J, leaving 10 bases between. This CDR3 is built from 15 residues. The germline V gene encodes CDR1 SGHVS and CDR2 FQNEAQ. Study conclusions and caveats: Whereas clones above 20 RNA copies held under 1% of naive-cell molecules, they held over 97% of effector molecules.

TCRdb used MiXCR to reprocess the PCR reads, holding one entry per CDR3 protein. The repertoire holds some 93,000 distinct CDR3 sequences, with 21% as singletons. V is TRBV7-8 and J is TRBJ1-1, with D perhaps TRBD1 (5 bases). This receptor was identified in a human donor in good health. Some libraries in this study had Jurkat cell RNA spiked in. The sample consisted of naive CD8+ T cells from blood, with Jurkat cell RNA spiked in. Subset reported: FACS-sorted CD8+CD4-CCR7+CD45RA+ naive T cells. CDR3 sequence: CASSLVRGQNTEAFF. CDR3 in DNA: TGTGCCAGCAGCTTAGTTAGGGGTCAGAACACTGAAGCTTTCTTT.